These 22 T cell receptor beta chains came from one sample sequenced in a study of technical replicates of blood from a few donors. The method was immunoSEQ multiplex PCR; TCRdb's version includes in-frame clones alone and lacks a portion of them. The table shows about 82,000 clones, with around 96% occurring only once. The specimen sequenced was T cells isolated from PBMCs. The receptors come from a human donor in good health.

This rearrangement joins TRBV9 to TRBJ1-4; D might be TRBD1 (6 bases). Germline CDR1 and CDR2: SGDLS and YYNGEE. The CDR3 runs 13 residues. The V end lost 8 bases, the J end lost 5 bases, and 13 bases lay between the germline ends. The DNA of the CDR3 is TGTGCCAGTTCGGATACAGGGAATGAAAAACTGTTTTTT. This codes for CASSDTGNEKLFF.

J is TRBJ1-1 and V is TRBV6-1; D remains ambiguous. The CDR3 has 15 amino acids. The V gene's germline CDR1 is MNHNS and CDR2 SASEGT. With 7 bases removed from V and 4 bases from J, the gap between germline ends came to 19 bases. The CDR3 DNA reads TGTGCCAGCAATGATGGTCGGTTACCTCGCACTGAAGCTTTCTTT. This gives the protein CASNDGRLPRTEAFF.

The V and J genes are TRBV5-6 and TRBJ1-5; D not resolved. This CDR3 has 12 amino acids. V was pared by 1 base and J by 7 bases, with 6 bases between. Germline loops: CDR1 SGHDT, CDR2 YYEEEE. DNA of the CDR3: TGTGCCAGCAGCTTGACCGGGCAGCCCCAGCATTTT. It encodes CASSLTGQPQHF.

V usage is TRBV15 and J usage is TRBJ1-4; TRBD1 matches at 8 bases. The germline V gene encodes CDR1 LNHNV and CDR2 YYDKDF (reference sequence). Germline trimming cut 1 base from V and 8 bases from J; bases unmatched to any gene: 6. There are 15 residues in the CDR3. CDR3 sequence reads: CATSRGRDRYEKLFF. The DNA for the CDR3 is TGTGCCACCAGCAGAGGTCGGGACAGGTACGAAAAACTGTTTTTT.

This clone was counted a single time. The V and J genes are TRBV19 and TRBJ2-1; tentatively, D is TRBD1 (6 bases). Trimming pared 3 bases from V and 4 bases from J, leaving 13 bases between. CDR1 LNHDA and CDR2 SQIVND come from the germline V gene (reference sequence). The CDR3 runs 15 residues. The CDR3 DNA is TGTGCCAGTAGTATCCCAGGGGCGAGTTACAATGAGCAGTTCTTC. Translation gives CASSIPGASYNEQFF.

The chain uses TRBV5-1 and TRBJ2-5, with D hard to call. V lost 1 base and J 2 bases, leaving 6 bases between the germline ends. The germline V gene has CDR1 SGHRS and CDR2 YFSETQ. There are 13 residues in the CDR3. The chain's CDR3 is CASSLPPQETQYF. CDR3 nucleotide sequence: TGCGCCAGCAGCTTGCCCCCTCAAGAGACCCAGTACTTC.

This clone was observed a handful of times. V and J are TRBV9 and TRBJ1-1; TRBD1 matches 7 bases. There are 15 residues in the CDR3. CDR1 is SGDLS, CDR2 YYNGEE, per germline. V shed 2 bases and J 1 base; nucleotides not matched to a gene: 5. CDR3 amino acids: CASSVGQRKNTEAFF. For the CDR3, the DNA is TGTGCCAGCAGCGTGGGACAGAGGAAGAACACTGAAGCTTTCTTT.

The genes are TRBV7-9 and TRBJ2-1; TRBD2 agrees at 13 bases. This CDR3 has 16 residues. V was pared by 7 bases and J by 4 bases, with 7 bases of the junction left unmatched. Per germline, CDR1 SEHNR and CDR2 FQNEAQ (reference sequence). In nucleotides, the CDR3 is TGTGCCAGCATTGGAACTAGCGGGAGGGCGTACAATGAGCAGTTCTTC. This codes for CASIGTSGRAYNEQFF.

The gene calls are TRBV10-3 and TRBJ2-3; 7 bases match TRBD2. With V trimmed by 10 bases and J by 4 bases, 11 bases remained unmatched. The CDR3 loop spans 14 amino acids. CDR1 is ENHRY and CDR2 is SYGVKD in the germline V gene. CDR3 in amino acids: CATAPGGGPDTQYF. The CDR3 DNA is TGTGCCACCGCCCCGGGGGGTGGCCCAGATACGCAGTATTTT.

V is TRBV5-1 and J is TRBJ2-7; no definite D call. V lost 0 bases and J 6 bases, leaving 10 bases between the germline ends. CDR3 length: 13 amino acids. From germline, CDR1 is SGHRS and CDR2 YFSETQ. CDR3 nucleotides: TGCGCCAGCAGCTTGGCTTCTGCGGTCGAGCAGTACTTC. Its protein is CASSLASAVEQYF. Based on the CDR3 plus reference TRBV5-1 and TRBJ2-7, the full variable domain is KAGVTQTPRYLIKTRGQQVTLSCSPISGHRSVSWYQQTPGQGLQFLFEYFSETQRNKGNFPGRFSGRQFSNSRSEMNVSTLELGDSALYLCASSLASAVEQYFGPGTRLTVT.

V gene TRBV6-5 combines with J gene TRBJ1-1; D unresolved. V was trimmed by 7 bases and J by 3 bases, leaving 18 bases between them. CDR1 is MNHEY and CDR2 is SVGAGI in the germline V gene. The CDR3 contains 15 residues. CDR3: CASIGTAVGDTEAFF. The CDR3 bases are TGTGCCAGCATAGGAACGGCGGTCGGGGACACTGAAGCTTTCTTT.

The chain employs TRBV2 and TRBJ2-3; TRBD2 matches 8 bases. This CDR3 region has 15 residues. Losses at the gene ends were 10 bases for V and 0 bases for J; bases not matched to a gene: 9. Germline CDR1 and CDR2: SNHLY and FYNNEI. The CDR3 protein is CAITRLASSTDTQYF. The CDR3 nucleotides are TGTGCCATCACCCGACTAGCGTCTAGCACAGATACGCAGTATTTT.

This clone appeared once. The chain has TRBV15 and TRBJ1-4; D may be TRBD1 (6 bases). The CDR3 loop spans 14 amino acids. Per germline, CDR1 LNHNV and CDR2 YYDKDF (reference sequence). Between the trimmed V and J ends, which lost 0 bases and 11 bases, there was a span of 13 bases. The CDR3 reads CATSRDFEGGKLFF. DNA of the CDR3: TGTGCCACCAGCAGAGATTTCGAGGGGGGGAAACTGTTTTTT.

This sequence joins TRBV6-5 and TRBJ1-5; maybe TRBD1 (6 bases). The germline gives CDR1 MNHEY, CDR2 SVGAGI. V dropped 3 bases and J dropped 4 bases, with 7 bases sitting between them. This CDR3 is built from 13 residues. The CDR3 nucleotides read TGTGCCAGCAGTTATACAGGGAATCAGCCCCAGCATTTT. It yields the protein CASSYTGNQPQHF.

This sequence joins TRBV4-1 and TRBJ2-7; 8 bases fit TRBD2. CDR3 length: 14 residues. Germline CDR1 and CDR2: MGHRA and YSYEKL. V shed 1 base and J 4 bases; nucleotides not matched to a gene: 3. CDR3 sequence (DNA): TGCGCCAGCAGCCAAGTCCGGGAGGGGTACGAGCAGTACTTC. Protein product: CASSQVREGYEQYF.

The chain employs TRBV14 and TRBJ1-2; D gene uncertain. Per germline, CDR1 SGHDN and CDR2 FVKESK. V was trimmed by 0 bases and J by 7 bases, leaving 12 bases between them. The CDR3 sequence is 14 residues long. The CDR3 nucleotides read TGTGCCAGCAGCCAAGAGAGGGTTTCCTTTGGCTACACCTTC. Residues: CASSQERVSFGYTF.

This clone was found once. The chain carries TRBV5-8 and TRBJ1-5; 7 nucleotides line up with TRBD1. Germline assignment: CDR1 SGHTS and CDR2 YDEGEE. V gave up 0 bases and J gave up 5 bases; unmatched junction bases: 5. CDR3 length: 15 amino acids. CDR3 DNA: TGTGCCAGCAGCTTGGGGCAGGGGGGAGATCAGCCCCAGCATTTT. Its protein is CASSLGQGGDQPQHF.

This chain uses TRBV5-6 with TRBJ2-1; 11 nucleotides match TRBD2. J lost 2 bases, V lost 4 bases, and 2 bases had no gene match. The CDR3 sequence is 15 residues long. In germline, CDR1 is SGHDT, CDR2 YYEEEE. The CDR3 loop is CASSEGLAAYNEQFF. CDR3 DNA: TGTGCCAGCAGCGAGGGACTAGCGGCCTACAATGAGCAGTTCTTC.

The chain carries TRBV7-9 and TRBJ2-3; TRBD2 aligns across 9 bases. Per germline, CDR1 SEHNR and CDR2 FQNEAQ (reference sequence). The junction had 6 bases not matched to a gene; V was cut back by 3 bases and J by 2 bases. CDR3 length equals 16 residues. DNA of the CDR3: TGTGCCAGCAGCTTGGAGATAGCGGGAGACACAGATACGCAGTATTTT. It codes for CASSLEIAGDTDTQYF.

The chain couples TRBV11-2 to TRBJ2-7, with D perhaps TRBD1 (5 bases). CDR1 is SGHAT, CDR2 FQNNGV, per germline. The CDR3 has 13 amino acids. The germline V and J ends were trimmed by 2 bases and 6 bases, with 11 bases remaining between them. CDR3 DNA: TGTGCCAGCAGCTTAACCCAGGGAAGCGAGCAGTACTTC. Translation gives CASSLTQGSEQYF. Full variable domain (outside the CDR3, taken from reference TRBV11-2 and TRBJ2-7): EAGVAQSPRYKIIEKRQSVAFWCNPISGHATLYWYQQILGQGPKLLIQFQNNGVVDDSQLPKDRFSAERLKGVDSTLKIQPAKLEDSAVYLCASSLTQGSEQYFGPGTRLTVT.

CDR3 protein: CASSSLGPSGEQYF. CDR3 coding DNA: TGTGCCAGCAGCTCACTAGGACCTTCGGGAGAGCAGTACTTC. The genes are TRBV7-2 and TRBJ2-7; D may be TRBD2 (5 bases). The CDR3 has 14 residues. Germline CDR1 SGHTA, CDR2 FQGNSA. Trimming cost V 4 bases and J 7 bases, with 17 bases left between them.

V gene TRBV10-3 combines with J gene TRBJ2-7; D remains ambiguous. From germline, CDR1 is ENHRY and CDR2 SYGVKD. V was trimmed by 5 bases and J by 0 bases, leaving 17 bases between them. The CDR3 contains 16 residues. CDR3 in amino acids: CAISPKILGPSYEQYF. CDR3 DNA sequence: TGTGCCATCAGTCCCAAAATCCTAGGTCCCTCCTACGAGCAGTACTTC.